Reported below is one TCR beta chain. The antigen is unknown. The data originate from a study of shared clonotypes between healthy human individuals. Study-wide findings and caveats: Some naive CD4 clonotypes, about 5.5%, turned up in common across a handful of donors.

Replicate PCRs from sorted subsets contained around 190 ng DNA, which is tens of thousands of T cell genomes. Libraries were prepared by immunoSEQ multiplex PCR; TCRdb keeps only in-frame clonotypes and omits some of them. This sample carries about 2,200,000 clones, just over 90% of them seen once, and the ten largest clones take 1.5% to 2%. It was CD45RO-negative cells, positively selected for CCR7, that made up naive CD8 cells, with terminally differentiated effector memory CD45RA+ cells excluded. Donors comprised only Caucasian adults living in Nashville, Tennessee. The V and J ends lost 0 bases and 6 bases, in that order; junction bases with no gene match: 7. Per germline, CDR1 GTSNPN and CDR2 SVGIG (reference sequence). The CDR3 sequence is 14 residues long.

The rearrangement links TRBV30 to TRBJ2-7; 8 nucleotides line up with TRBD2. The receptor was derived from a man between 18 and 29 years old in good health. Some clones in this sample may be carry-over from other donors' samples. The sequenced material came from naive CD8+ T cells from PBMCs. This CDR3 is CAWSVLAGLSEQYF. CDR3 sequence (DNA): TGTGCCTGGAGTGTGCTAGCGGGCCTAAGCGAGCAGTACTTC.